This is a list of T cell receptor beta chains from one sample in a study of shared clonotypes between healthy human individuals. Only in-frame clones appear in the TCRdb table, and some are missing; sequencing was by immunoSEQ multiplex PCR. The sample gives roughly 2,000,000 clones, 93% of which show up once; 1.5% to 2% is in the top ten. Sequencing used naive CD8+ T cells from PBMCs. Source of these receptors: a man aged 18-30 years in good health. Some clones in this sample may be carry-over from other donors' samples. Both conserved end residues are part of each CDR3. A D gene is named only where the DNA matches it firmly. Clone size appears in some rows only: once, few, many, or a class for an expanded clone.

>TRBD2|TRBV9|TRBJ2-1|NA|15
CASSLSSGASDEQFF
TGTGCCAGCAGCCTTTCTAGCGGGGCCAGCGATGAGCAGTTCTTC
>NA|TRBV7-9|TRBJ2-3|NA|12
CASSHPTDTQYF
TGTGCCAGCAGCCACCCCACAGATACGCAGTATTTT
>NA|TRBV9|TRBJ1-1|NA|15
CASGDGDNMNTEAFF
TGTGCCAGTGGGGATGGAGACAACATGAACACTGAAGCTTTCTTT
>NA|TRBV9|TRBJ1-1|NA|14
CASSFTPRSTEAFF
TGTGCCAGCAGCTTCACACCGCGGTCCACTGAAGCTTTCTTT
>TRBD2|TRBV4-1|TRBJ2-1|NA|17
CASSQGPGTSGYNEQFF
TGCGCCAGCAGCCAGGGACCCGGGACTAGCGGGTACAATGAGCAGTTCTTC
>TRBD1|TRBV2|TRBJ2-1|NA|15
CASSEGRQGGHEQFF
TGTGCCAGCAGTGAAGGGAGACAGGGTGGCCATGAGCAGTTCTTC
>TRBD2|TRBV19|TRBJ2-2|NA|18
CASSPTYRGTSPTGELFF
TGTGCCAGTAGTCCTACTTACCGTGGGACTAGTCCCACCGGGGAGCTGTTTTTT
>NA|TRBV10-3|TRBJ2-5|NA|18
CAISELILAGKPQETQYF
TGTGCCATCAGTGAATTAATTTTGGCGGGGAAGCCCCAAGAGACCCAGTACTTC
>TRBD1|TRBV7-2|TRBJ1-1|NA|16
CASSPRRQGAFTEAFF
TGTGCCAGCAGCCCAAGAAGACAGGGGGCGTTCACTGAAGCTTTCTTT
>TRBD1|TRBV28|TRBJ2-5|NA|18
CASSPGTGDLVVGETQYF
TGTGCCAGCAGTCCTGGGACAGGGGACCTTGTTGTCGGCGAGACCCAGTACTTC
>NA|TRBV5-8|TRBJ2-5|once|14
CASSLEGIQETQYF
TGTGCCAGCAGCTTGGAAGGTATCCAAGAGACCCAGTACTTC
>NA|TRBV5-1|TRBJ2-1|NA|15
CASSSTGDTNNEQFF
TGCGCCAGCAGCTCGACTGGGGACACCAACAATGAGCAGTTCTTC
>NA|TRBV15|TRBJ1-5|NA|15
CATSRGGKANQPQHF
TGTGCCACCAGCAGAGGGGGGAAGGCAAATCAGCCCCAGCATTTT
>TRBD2|TRBV9|TRBJ2-1|NA|15
CASSVAAGGSGEQFF
TGTGCCAGCAGCGTAGCAGCGGGAGGGTCTGGAGAGCAGTTCTTC
>NA|TRBV29-1|TRBJ2-5|NA|16
CSVSAAKQGLGGGQYF
TGCAGCGTATCAGCGGCAAAGCAGGGGTTAGGTGGTGGGCAGTACTTC
>NA|TRBV6-5|TRBJ2-2|NA|11
CASSLAGELFF
TGTGCCAGCAGCCTCGCCGGGGAGCTGTTTTTT
>NA|TRBV29-1|TRBJ2-3|NA|12
CSVGDSPDTQYF
TGCAGCGTTGGGGACTCCCCGGATACGCAGTATTTT
>TRBD2|TRBV10-3|TRBJ2-1|NA|15
CAISETSGGGDEQFF
TGTGCCATCAGTGAGACTAGCGGAGGAGGCGATGAGCAGTTCTTC
>TRBD1|TRBV9|TRBJ1-2|NA|15
CASSVEGAVNYGYTF
TGTGCCAGCAGCGTAGAGGGGGCGGTTAACTATGGCTACACCTTC
>NA|TRBV2|TRBJ2-7|once|15
CASSERAGPPYEQYF
TGTGCCAGCAGTGAAAGGGCAGGACCTCCTTACGAGCAGTACTTC
>NA|TRBV5-5|TRBJ2-7|once|14
CASSLEGGSYEQYF
TGTGCCAGCAGCTTGGAAGGGGGATCCTACGAGCAGTACTTC
>NA|TRBV6-1|TRBJ1-1|few|14
CASSDAGTYTEAFF
TGTGCCAGCAGTGATGCCGGGACTTACACTGAAGCTTTCTTT
>TRBD2|TRBV9|TRBJ2-3|once|16
CASSPGTSGRTDTQYF
TGTGCCAGCAGCCCAGGGACTAGCGGACGCACAGATACGCAGTATTTT
>NA|TRBV5-1|TRBJ2-7|once|15
CASNLRRRPGYEQYF
TGCGCCAGCAACCTCCGACGGCGGCCGGGCTACGAGCAGTACTTC
>NA|TRBV19|TRBJ2-7|NA|15
CASSAGDGALYEQYF
TGTGCCAGTAGTGCTGGGGACGGTGCCCTCTACGAGCAGTACTTC
>NA|TRBV28|TRBJ2-1|NA|13
CASSLWRHNEQFF
TGTGCCAGCAGTTTGTGGAGACACAATGAGCAGTTCTTC